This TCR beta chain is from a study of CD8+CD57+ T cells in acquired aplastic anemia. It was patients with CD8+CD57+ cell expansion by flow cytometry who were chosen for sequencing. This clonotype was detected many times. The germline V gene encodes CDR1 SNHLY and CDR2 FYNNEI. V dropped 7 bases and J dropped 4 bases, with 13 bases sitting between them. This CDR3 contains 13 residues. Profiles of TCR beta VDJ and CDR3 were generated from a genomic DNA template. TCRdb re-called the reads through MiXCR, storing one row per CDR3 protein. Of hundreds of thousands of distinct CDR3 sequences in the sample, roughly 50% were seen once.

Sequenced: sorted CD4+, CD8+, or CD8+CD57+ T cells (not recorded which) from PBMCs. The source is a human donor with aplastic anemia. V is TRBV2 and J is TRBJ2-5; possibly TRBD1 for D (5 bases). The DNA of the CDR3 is TGTGCCAGCACCCCCAGGGCCTTAGAGACCCAGTACTTC. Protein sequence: CASTPRALETQYF.